The rows below give T cell receptor beta chains drawn from one sample of a study of cytomegalovirus exposure and HLA in healthy donors. Some clones are missing from TCRdb's copy, which holds only in-frame ones; the method was immunoSEQ multiplex PCR. The sample holds 150,000 to 200,000 clones, about four fifths seen once. Sequencing used PBMCs. The receptor source for this set is a male donor in good health and CMV-seropositive. The CDR3 runs from the conserved cysteine through the conserved F or W. Each record gives: V gene, clone size, J gene, D gene, CDR3 length, CDR3 protein, CDR3 DNA. The D gene is left open where the match is weak. Clone sizes are given selectively: once, few, many, or a class where the clone is expanded.

v_call: TRBV2; clone_size: once; j_call: TRBJ1-5; d_call: -; cdr3_length: 15; cdr3_aa: CASSEALPGNQPQHF; cdr3_nt: TGTGCCAGCAGTGAAGCGCTTCCCGGGAATCAGCCCCAGCATTTT
v_call: TRBV5-1; clone_size: -; j_call: TRBJ2-7; d_call: -; cdr3_length: 15; cdr3_aa: CASSPLGGRTYEQYF; cdr3_nt: TGCGCCAGCAGCCCCTTGGGGGGACGGACCTACGAGCAGTACTTC
v_call: TRBV4-1; clone_size: -; j_call: TRBJ1-1; d_call: -; cdr3_length: 16; cdr3_aa: CASSRYPQVPNTEAFF; cdr3_nt: TGCGCCAGCAGCAGATACCCTCAGGTTCCGAACACTGAAGCTTTCTTT
v_call: TRBV11-2; clone_size: -; j_call: TRBJ1-1; d_call: TRBD1; cdr3_length: 15; cdr3_aa: CASSTRQGFAFKAFF; cdr3_nt: TGTGCCAGCAGCACCAGACAGGGGTTCGCTTTCAAAGCTTTCTTT
v_call: TRBV11-2; clone_size: -; j_call: TRBJ1-2; d_call: -; cdr3_length: 12; cdr3_aa: CASSLNRDGYTF; cdr3_nt: TGTGCCAGCAGCTTAAACAGGGATGGCTACACCTTC
v_call: TRBV19; clone_size: -; j_call: TRBJ2-5; d_call: -; cdr3_length: 15; cdr3_aa: CASSSPGGPAETQYF; cdr3_nt: TGTGCCAGTAGTTCCCCGGGGGGCCCGGCAGAGACCCAGTACTTC
v_call: TRBV30; clone_size: -; j_call: TRBJ1-1; d_call: -; cdr3_length: 12; cdr3_aa: CAWSVTRLEAFF; cdr3_nt: TGTGCCTGGAGTGTAACCAGGCTGGAAGCTTTCTTT
v_call: TRBV21-1; clone_size: -; j_call: TRBJ2-7; d_call: -; cdr3_length: 19; cdr3_aa: CASSTPLAGGPNSSYEQYF; cdr3_nt: TGTGCCAGCAGCACTCCGCTAGCGGGGGGGCCGAACTCGTCCTACGAGCAGTACTTC
v_call: TRBV6-1; clone_size: few; j_call: TRBJ1-1; d_call: -; cdr3_length: 14; cdr3_aa: CASSRPYLNTEAFF; cdr3_nt: TGTGCCAGCTCTAGGCCGTATTTGAACACTGAAGCTTTCTTT
v_call: TRBV9; clone_size: -; j_call: TRBJ1-3; d_call: -; cdr3_length: 14; cdr3_aa: CASSAGTLPNTIYF; cdr3_nt: TGTGCCAGCAGCGCAGGGACTCTGCCGAACACCATATATTTT
v_call: TRBV5-1; clone_size: -; j_call: TRBJ2-7; d_call: TRBD1; cdr3_length: 15; cdr3_aa: CASSLGGQGNYEQYF; cdr3_nt: TGCGCCAGCAGCTTGGGGGGACAGGGCAACTACGAGCAGTACTTC
v_call: TRBV19; clone_size: -; j_call: TRBJ1-3; d_call: -; cdr3_length: 15; cdr3_aa: CASSHLGSSGNTIYF; cdr3_nt: TGTGCCAGTAGTCATCTGGGCAGCTCTGGAAACACCATATATTTT
v_call: TRBV28; clone_size: once; j_call: TRBJ1-1; d_call: TRBD1; cdr3_length: 16; cdr3_aa: CASRPDRGPMNTEAFF; cdr3_nt: TGTGCCAGCAGACCTGACAGGGGGCCGATGAACACTGAAGCTTTCTTT
v_call: TRBV6-1; clone_size: -; j_call: TRBJ2-1; d_call: -; cdr3_length: 15; cdr3_aa: CASGGANSHLDEQFF; cdr3_nt: TGTGCCAGCGGGGGCGCGAACAGCCACTTGGATGAGCAGTTCTTC
v_call: TRBV7-9; clone_size: -; j_call: TRBJ1-3; d_call: TRBD1; cdr3_length: 16; cdr3_aa: CASSFRQGRAGNTIYF; cdr3_nt: TGTGCCAGCAGCTTCAGACAGGGGAGGGCTGGAAACACCATATATTTT
v_call: TRBV27; clone_size: -; j_call: TRBJ2-3; d_call: TRBD1; cdr3_length: 16; cdr3_aa: CASSGGTGGPLNTQYF; cdr3_nt: TGTGCCAGCAGTGGGGGGACAGGGGGCCCTCTGAATACGCAGTATTTT
v_call: TRBV25-1; clone_size: -; j_call: TRBJ2-5; d_call: -; cdr3_length: 15; cdr3_aa: CASSPRGLPGETQYF; cdr3_nt: TGTGCCAGCAGTCCCCGGGGACTCCCTGGGGAGACCCAGTACTTC